The rows below give T cell receptor beta chains drawn from one sample of a study of regulatory T cells in long-lasting Graves disease. TCRdb re-called the multiplex PCR reads through MiXCR, storing one row per CDR3 protein. The sample carries about 540,000 distinct CDR3 sequences, roughly 13% recorded once. These records were also assigned to another study, of T cells in Graves' hyperthyroidism and ophthalmopathy.

The source material was peripheral blood mononuclear cells (PBMCs), sampled at new diagnosis, from a patient treated with antithyroid drugs. The receptors were sampled from a man between 25 and 39 years old with Graves disease. Each CDR3 is given with its conserved first and last residue. Each record gives: V gene, J gene, clone size, D gene, CDR3 protein, CDR3 DNA. The D gene is left open where the match is weak. Clone size, where shown, is once, few, many, or a class for clones that have expanded.

>TRBV7-2|TRBJ2-7|-|-
CARRAGESYEQYF
TGTGCCAGACGAGCCGGGGAGTCCTACGAGCAGTACTTC
>TRBV12-5|TRBJ1-3|few|-
CASGLVLRGLIGSGNTIYF
TGTGCTAGTGGTTTGGTACTTCGGGGGCTGATAGGCTCTGGAAACACCATATATTTT
>TRBV14|TRBJ1-2|-|-
CASSPIGRTNYGYTF
TGTGCCAGCAGCCCGATCGGTCGGACTAACTATGGCTACACCTTC
>TRBV10-1|TRBJ2-5|few|-
CASRPRRTQYF
TGCGCCAGCAGACCCCGGAGGACCCAGTACTTC
>TRBV18|TRBJ2-1|-|-
CASSREDFFAEQFF
TGTGCCAGCTCACGAGAGGACTTCTTCGCTGAGCAGTTCTTC
>TRBV28|TRBJ2-7|many|-
CASSSHRVAYEQYF
TGTGCCAGCAGTTCCCACAGGGTAGCCTACGAGCAGTACTTC
>TRBV28|TRBJ1-2|many|-
CASRVPFTNYGYTF
TGTGCCAGCAGAGTGCCGTTTACAAATTATGGCTACACCTTC
>TRBV29-1|TRBJ1-2|many|-
CSVDGSAGAEGGGYTF
TGCAGCGTTGACGGGAGCGCGGGGGCGGAGGGAGGTGGCTACACCTTC
>TRBV20-1|TRBJ2-7|many|TRBD2
CSATGTSGSSYEQYF
TGCAGTGCCACAGGGACTAGCGGCTCCTCCTACGAGCAGTACTTC
>TRBV4-2|TRBJ2-3|-|TRBD2
CASSQDGASGSRADTQYF
TGTGCCAGCAGCCAAGATGGGGCTAGCGGGAGTCGAGCAGATACGCAGTATTTT
>TRBV6-2/TRBV6-3|TRBJ2-2|-|-
CASSYTAGSGELFF
TGTGCCAGCAGTTACACCGCAGGGTCCGGGGAGCTGTTTTTT
>TRBV30|TRBJ2-1|many|-
CAWSGWLGNEQFF
TGTGCCTGGAGTGGGTGGTTGGGGAATGAGCAGTTCTTC
>TRBV29-1|TRBJ1-2|many|-
CSVEDAGDGYTF
TGCAGCGTTGAAGATGCAGGGGATGGCTACACCTTC
>TRBV30|TRBJ1-5|many|TRBD1
CAWNQGVGNQPQHF
TGTGCCTGGAATCAGGGGGTGGGCAATCAGCCCCAGCATTTT
>TRBV29-1|TRBJ2-7|-|-
CSAGGQYEQYF
TGCAGCGCAGGGGGGCAGTACGAGCAGTACTTC
>TRBV11-2|TRBJ1-3|many|-
CASSWTSRGSGNTIYF
TGTGCCAGCAGCTGGACATCTCGCGGCTCTGGAAACACCATATATTTT
>TRBV5-1|TRBJ2-3|many|-
CASRARADSTDTQYF
TGCGCCAGCAGGGCCAGGGCGGATAGCACAGATACGCAGTATTTT
>TRBV20-1|TRBJ2-1|few|TRBD2
CSAAPGLAVVEGQFF
TGCAGTGCTGCCCCGGGACTAGCGGTCGTCGAGGGGCAGTTCTTC
>TRBV15|TRBJ1-2|many|-
CATSRDGTGSGYTF
TGTGCCACCAGCAGAGACGGGACCGGGAGTGGCTACACCTTC
>TRBV11-2|TRBJ2-2|many|-
CASSPQGPGELFF
TGTGCCAGCAGCCCACAGGGTCCCGGGGAGCTGTTTTTT
>TRBV20-1|TRBJ2-3|-|-
CSARPPAGPDTQYF
TGCAGTGCTAGACCGCCCGCGGGGCCAGATACGCAGTATTTT
>TRBV3-1|TRBJ2-7|-|-
CASSQDTVYEQYF
TGTGCCAGCAGCCAAGATACGGTATACGAGCAGTACTTC